This T cell receptor (beta chain) appears in the sequencing data of a study of blood T cell repertoires in COVID-19. At the level of the study: COVID-19 samples collected from the United States, Italy and Spain covered acute and convalescent phases. T cells, B-cell-depleted T cells, or PBMCs provided the cDNA or gDNA that served as material.

Original analysis: It was from reference gene primer amplification that nucleated cell counts were estimated. Profiling relied on immunoSEQ multiplex PCR, and the TCRdb table lists in-frame clones only, not all of them. D and trimming come from the DNA, and the V and J calls and clone size come from that table. The data contain around 200,000 clones, about 83% of them singletons. Sequenced: peripheral blood. This sequence was found in a man between 60 and 70 years old who had recovered from COVID-19.

This chain's CDR3 is CASSLNGVQGGIQPQHF. The CDR3 bases are TGTGCCAGCAGTTTGAATGGCGTTCAGGGGGGAATTCAGCCCCAGCATTTT. The chain joins TRBV28 to TRBJ1-5; 7 bases line up with TRBD1. Germline lookup yields CDR1 MDHEN and CDR2 SYDVKM. CDR3 length: 17 residues. V shed 3 bases, J shed 6 bases, and the junction held 14 bases outside the gene matches. The full variable domain, its missing parts supplied by reference TRBV28 and TRBJ1-5, is DVKVTQSSRYLVKRTGEKVFLECVQDMDHENMFWYRQDPGLGLRLIYFSYDVKMKEKGDIPEGYSVSREKKERFSLILESASTNQTSMYLCASSLNGVQGGIQPQHFGDGTRLSIL.